The 24 T cell receptor beta chains given below trace back to one sample, sequenced in a study of shared clonotypes between healthy human individuals. Only in-frame clones appear in the TCRdb table, and some are missing; sequencing was by immunoSEQ multiplex PCR. The profile covers over 2 million clones, with 92% appearing a single time and around 0.4% taken by the ten largest. Sequenced material: naive CD4+ T cells from PBMCs. This sample's subset: CD45RA+ positively selected. The receptors were sampled from a man younger than 35 in good health. Some clones in this sample may be carry-over from other donors' samples.

The chain recombines TRBV28 with TRBJ2-1; possible D gene TRBD1, 7 bases. The CDR3 has 12 amino acids. CDR1 and CDR2 from the germline V gene are MDHEN and SYDVKM. V lost 5 bases to trimming and J lost 12 bases, with 14 bases between them. This chain's CDR3 is CASSPAGQPQFF. The CDR3 DNA reads as TGTGCCAGCAGTCCGGCGGGACAGCCGCAGTTCTTC. The full variable domain, with the rest looked up from reference TRBV28 and TRBJ2-1, is DVKVTQSSRYLVKRTGEKVFLECVQDMDHENMFWYRQDPGLGLRLIYFSYDVKMKEKGDIPEGYSVSREKKERFSLILESASTNQTSMYLCASSPAGQPQFFGPGTRLTVL.

The gene calls are TRBV28 and TRBJ2-7, with D perhaps given as TRBD1 or TRBD2 (5 bases each). Trimming removed 6 bases at V and 5 bases at J, with 14 bases between. The CDR3 is 13 residues long. Germline CDR1 MDHEN, CDR2 SYDVKM. Here the CDR3 reads CASSRPGAHEQYF. The CDR3 nucleotides read TGTGCCAGCAGCCGGCCCGGGGCCCACGAGCAGTACTTC.

The chain joins TRBV4-1 to TRBJ2-1; 12 positions match TRBD1. This CDR3 contains 15 residues. Trimming took 6 bases from V and 8 from J; bases not matched to a gene: 8. Germline V gene sequence: CDR1 MGHRA, CDR2 YSYEKL. The CDR3 loop reads CASSTGTGGIYEQFF. The CDR3 DNA follows: TGCGCCAGCAGTACCGGGACAGGGGGCATATATGAGCAGTTCTTC.

CDR3 sequence reads: CASSLEGIGTAAVQYF. For the CDR3, the DNA is TGTGCCAGCAGCTTAGAGGGTATTGGGACAGCGGCGGTCCAGTACTTC. V gene TRBV7-8 combines with J gene TRBJ2-5; TRBD1 matches 7 bases. V dropped 1 base and J dropped 10; count of bases not matched to a gene: 15. Germline-derived CDR1 and CDR2 are SGHVS and FQNEAQ. This CDR3 has 16 amino acids.

Worth noting for this clone: Within the sample, other DNA sequences also encode this same CDR3. The V and J genes are TRBV5-1 and TRBJ1-1; D unclear. Germline V gene data show CDR1 as SGHRS and CDR2 as YFSETQ. V gave up 3 bases and J gave up 0 bases, with 6 bases separating them. This CDR3 region has 13 residues. The CDR3 DNA sequence: TGCGCCAGCAGCTCGGCGGTGAACACTGAAGCTTTCTTT. Protein product: CASSSAVNTEAFF. The full variable domain, with the rest looked up from reference TRBV5-1 and TRBJ1-1, is KAGVTQTPRYLIKTRGQQVTLSCSPISGHRSVSWYQQTPGQGLQFLFEYFSETQRNKGNFPGRFSGRQFSNSRSEMNVSTLELGDSALYLCASSSAVNTEAFFGQGTRLTVV.

The chain combines TRBV5-4 with TRBJ2-3; TRBD1 aligns across 8 bases. Trimming cost V 4 bases and J 14 bases; bases outside gene matches: 15. Germline V gene lookup returns CDR1 SGHNT and CDR2 YYREEE (reference sequence). The CDR3 spans 14 residues. CDR3 sequence (DNA): TGTGCCAGCAGCGTGGCGCCGACAGGGGAATCCCCGTATTTT. Its translation: CASSVAPTGESPYF.

This rearrangement joins TRBV5-1 to TRBJ1-2, with 8 bases that match TRBD1. V was clipped by 1 base and J by 3 bases; unmatched bases: 2. The CDR3 totals 14 residues. The germline V gene encodes CDR1 SGHRS and CDR2 YFSETQ. CDR3 protein: CASSLTQGDYGYTF. The CDR3 nucleotides read TGCGCCAGCAGCTTGACACAGGGGGACTATGGCTACACCTTC.

The rearrangement links TRBV5-1 to TRBJ2-3, with 11 bases identical to TRBD1. This CDR3 comprises 16 residues. Germline assignment: CDR1 SGHRS and CDR2 YFSETQ. With 0 bases clipped from V and 4 bases from J, the junction kept 4 bases outside the gene matches. CDR3 coding DNA: TGCGCCAGCAGCTTGGGGACAGGGGGCTACGCAGATACGCAGTATTTT. Protein: CASSLGTGGYADTQYF.

This chain links TRBV4-3 with TRBJ2-3; 10 nucleotides align to TRBD2. The V and J ends lost 4 bases and 4 bases, in that order; junction bases with no gene match: 2. The CDR3 consists of 14 residues. Germline V lookup: CDR1 LGHNA, CDR2 YSLEER. The CDR3 spells CASSRAGGSDTQYF. DNA of the CDR3: TGCGCCAGCAGCCGAGCGGGAGGGTCAGATACGCAGTATTTT.

This sequence joins TRBV7-6 and TRBJ2-5, with D maybe TRBD1 (8 bases). Between the trimmed V and J ends, which lost 8 bases and 4 bases, there was a span of 17 bases. In germline, CDR1 is SGHVS, CDR2 FNYEAQ. The CDR3 spans 14 residues. CDR3 sequence (DNA): TGTGCCAGCTCTGAGACAGGGGAGGGAGAGACCCAGTACTTC. Protein: CASSETGEGETQYF.

This chain joins TRBV5-4 and TRBJ2-1; 9 bases match TRBD2. Per germline, CDR1 SGHNT and CDR2 YYREEE (reference sequence). V lost 4 bases, J lost 8 bases, and 13 bases stayed unmatched. This CDR3 spans 16 amino acids. CDR3 sequence (DNA): TGTGCCAGCAGCGCTCAAGGCGGGAGGGCCTTCGATGAGCAGTTCTTC. Translated, it gives CASSAQGGRAFDEQFF.

The chain combines TRBV5-1 with TRBJ1-2; D call uncertain. Per the germline V gene, CDR1 is SGHRS and CDR2 is YFSETQ. There are 15 residues in the CDR3. With 0 bases removed from V and 0 bases from J, the gap between germline ends came to 9 bases. CDR3 protein: CASSLDAATNYGYTF. The CDR3 DNA is TGCGCCAGCAGCTTGGACGCGGCGACTAACTATGGCTACACCTTC.

With regard to this clone: Other DNA sequences from this sample encode an identical CDR3 as well. The chain links TRBV5-6 to TRBJ2-3; a weak D match, TRBD2 (6 bases). V lost 0 bases and J lost 1, with 9 bases in between. CDR1 is SGHDT, CDR2 YYEEEE, per germline. The CDR3 is 15 residues long. In nucleotides, the CDR3 is TGTGCCAGCAGCTTGGCCGCTAGCGGCACAGATACGCAGTATTTT. This translates into CASSLAASGTDTQYF. The full variable domain, its missing parts supplied by reference TRBV5-6 and TRBJ2-3, is DAGVTQSPTHLIKTRGQQVTLRCSPKSGHDTVSWYQQALGQGPQFIFQYYEEEERQRGNFPDRFSGHQFPNYSSELNVNALLLGDSALYLCASSLAASGTDTQYFGPGTRLTVL.

The V and J genes are TRBV5-1 and TRBJ2-1; 10 nucleotides align to TRBD2. V dropped 2 bases and J dropped 8; count of bases not matched to a gene: 4. Per the germline V gene, CDR1 is SGHRS and CDR2 is YFSETQ. CDR3 length equals 14 residues. The CDR3, as DNA: TGCGCCAGCAGCTTTACTAGCGGGATGGATGAGCAGTTCTTC. Its protein is CASSFTSGMDEQFF.

This sequence joins TRBV29-1 and TRBJ2-7; tentative D call: TRBD1 (6 bases). CDR1 is SQVTM and CDR2 is ANQGSEA in the germline V gene. The V gene lost 6 bases and the J gene lost 2 bases, with 14 bases spanning the gap. CDR3 length: 13 amino acids. The CDR3 loop reads CSVKSQGPYEQYF. CDR3 sequence (DNA): TGCAGCGTCAAATCACAGGGCCCCTACGAGCAGTACTTC.

This clone was picked up one time. The CDR3 loop reads CASSWVGRAGRANVLTF. CDR3 bases: TGTGCCAGCAGTTGGGTGGGGCGAGCAGGAAGGGCCAACGTCCTGACTTTC. The V and J genes are TRBV28 and TRBJ2-6, with D possibly being TRBD1 (5 bases). V shed 4 bases and J shed 5 bases, with 18 bases lying between them. The germline V gene has CDR1 MDHEN and CDR2 SYDVKM. The CDR3 length is 17 residues.

The chain is built from TRBV20-1 and TRBJ2-7; D might be TRBD1 (5 bases). This CDR3 is 11 amino acids long. V lost 7 bases and J lost 1, with 8 bases in between. Germline loops: CDR1 DFQATT, CDR2 SNEGSKA (reference sequence). CDR3 amino acids: CSVQGSYEQYF. CDR3 coding DNA: TGCAGTGTGCAGGGTTCCTACGAGCAGTACTTC.

The genes are TRBV11-3 and TRBJ1-2; no definite D call. Germline V CDR1 and CDR2: SGHNT, YENEEA. Trimming left V 0 bases short and J 7 bases short, with 6 bases between. CDR3 length: 12 amino acids. CDR3 amino acids: CASSLDDSGYTF. For the CDR3, the DNA is TGTGCCAGCAGCTTAGATGATAGTGGCTACACCTTC.

CDR3 sequence: CATRGEPHYEQYF. In DNA form, the CDR3 reads TGTGCCACCCGAGGAGAGCCCCACTACGAGCAGTACTTC. V and J are TRBV7-3 and TRBJ2-7, with D unclear. The CDR3 is made up of 13 amino acids. With 10 bases removed from V and 3 bases from J, the gap between germline ends came to 16 bases. Per the germline V gene, CDR1 is SGHTA and CDR2 is FQGTGA.

The chain couples TRBV29-1 to TRBJ2-7, with 12 bases aligning to TRBD1. This CDR3 has 12 residues. CDR1 is SQVTM and CDR2 is ANQGSEA in the germline V gene. The V and J ends lost 6 bases and 6 bases, in that order; junction bases with no gene match: 3. For the CDR3, the DNA is TGCAGCGTCTGGGACAGGGGGCGCGAGCAGTACTTC. Its translation is CSVWDRGREQYF.

This clone came up once. V gene TRBV4-1 combines with J gene TRBJ2-3, with 11 bases aligning to TRBD2. CDR1 is MGHRA, CDR2 YSYEKL, per germline. The V and J ends lost 1 base and 4 bases, in that order; junction bases with no gene match: 1. This CDR3 comprises 15 residues. The DNA of the CDR3 is TGCGCCAGCAGCCAAGGACTAGCGGGGCCAGATACGCAGTATTTT. As protein: CASSQGLAGPDTQYF.

The rearrangement links TRBV7-2 to TRBJ2-7; TRBD1 is a possible D gene (5 bases). This CDR3 is built from 14 residues. V was shortened by 3 bases and J by 2 bases, with 11 bases between the two germline ends. Per the germline V gene, CDR1 is SGHTA and CDR2 is FQGNSA. The CDR3 sequence: CASSFDRQTYEQYF. The CDR3 DNA reads TGTGCCAGCAGCTTCGACAGACAGACCTACGAGCAGTACTTC.

V and J are TRBV7-2 and TRBJ1-2; D is possibly TRBD1 (6 bases). The CDR3 is 12 amino acids. V lost 5 bases, J lost 8 bases, and 12 bases lay in between. The germline V gene encodes CDR1 SGHTA and CDR2 FQGNSA. DNA of the CDR3: TGTGCCAGCAGCCCGCAGGGGTGGGGCTACACCTTC. This sequence encodes CASSPQGWGYTF. Full variable domain (missing parts from reference TRBV7-2 and TRBJ1-2): GAGVSQSPSNKVTEKGKDVELRCDPISGHTALYWYRQSLGQGLEFLIYFQGNSAPDKSGLPSDRFSAERTGGSVSTLTIQRTQQEDSAVYLCASSPQGWGYTFGSGTRLTVV.

The chain carries TRBV25-1 and TRBJ2-1, with 7 positions matching TRBD2. This CDR3 spans 18 amino acids. V dropped 1 base and J dropped 7; count of bases not matched to a gene: 16. Germline CDR1 reads MGHDK; CDR2 reads SYGVNS. The CDR3 nucleotides are TGTGCCAGCAGTGAATTGGGAATACTCGGGGAGGGCCGTAATGAGCAGTTCTTC. Translated: CASSELGILGEGRNEQFF.